This T cell receptor (beta chain) was recovered during a study of response to subunit inactivated influenza vaccine. Points from the study as a whole: With each seasonal influenza vaccination, the authors suggested, few new T cells are recruited.

Trimming left V 2 bases short and J 8 bases short, with 10 bases between. This CDR3 contains 14 residues. CDR1 is MNHEY and CDR2 is SVGAGI in the germline V gene. Concerning this clonotype: Its cognate antigen is unknown.

In TCRdb, the RT-PCR reads were re-called with MiXCR into one record per CDR3 protein. The sample consists of around 250,000 distinct CDR3 sequences, 12% of them appearing once. The clonotype comes from a man between 45 and 60 years old who received an inactivated influenza vaccine. The sequencing here drew on non-naive T cells sorted from PBMCs, taken 14 to 15 days before vaccination. The rearrangement joins TRBV6-5 to TRBJ1-6; possibly TRBD1 for D (6 bases). The DNA for the CDR3 is TGTGCCAGCAGTTACCGGGGGCGATATTCACCCCTCCACTTT. It is translated as CASSYRGRYSPLHF.